The 26 T cell receptor beta chains below come from one sample, sequenced in a study of T cell responses to AZD1222 COVID-19 vaccine. Sequenced by immunoSEQ multiplex PCR; TCRdb stores in-frame clones only, minus some. The data show about 160,000 clones, with under 95% seen just once and 1.1% held by the top ten. This sample comprised peripheral blood, obtained 28 days after the second AZD1222 dose. The receptors shown here come from an adult who received the AZD1222 COVID-19 vaccine.

The chain combines TRBV7-2 with TRBJ2-1; 7 nucleotides align to TRBD2. Germline-derived CDR1 and CDR2 are SGHTA and FQGNSA. The CDR3 consists of 16 residues. V was pared by 5 bases and J by 7 bases, with 14 bases of the junction left unmatched. CDR3 amino acids: CASSLAPGTTRNEQFF. CDR3 in DNA: TGTGCCAGCAGCCTTGCGCCCGGGACTACTCGGAATGAGCAGTTCTTC.

This chain uses TRBV7-7 with TRBJ2-3, with 8 bases fitting TRBD2. The V segment lost 4 bases and the J segment 0 bases; nucleotides outside the gene matches: 15. This CDR3 has 19 amino acids. The germline gives CDR1 SSHAT, CDR2 FNYEAQ (reference sequence). CDR3 sequence reads: CASSSTSGGGGSSTDTQYF. For the CDR3, the DNA is TGTGCCAGCAGCTCCACCTCGGGTGGCGGGGGGTCTAGCACAGATACGCAGTATTTT.

This clone was seen at least ten times. This chain links TRBV11-2 with TRBJ1-6, with a weak D call TRBD1 (5 bases). V lost 1 base to trimming and J lost 7 bases, with 20 bases between them. The CDR3 is 18 amino acids. CDR1 is SGHAT and CDR2 is FQNNGV in the germline V gene. The CDR3 DNA sequence: TGTGCCAGCAGCTTAGTATCCGGTTGGGGGAACCAGAATTCACCCCTCCACTTT. This codes for CASSLVSGWGNQNSPLHF.

The chain carries TRBV6-6 and TRBJ1-3; D unclear. The CDR3 sequence is 12 residues long. Trimming pared 11 bases from V and 0 bases from J, leaving 8 bases between. The germline CDR1 and CDR2 sequences are MNHNY and SVGAGI (reference sequence). CDR3 bases: TGTGCCGCCGGGTTCTCTGGAAACACCATATATTTT. Protein sequence: CAAGFSGNTIYF.

J is TRBJ1-2 and V is TRBV10-3; TRBD1 matches 8 bases. Germline CDR1 ENHRY, CDR2 SYGVKD. The V and J ends lost 4 bases and 2 bases, in that order; junction bases with no gene match: 9. The CDR3 runs to 16 residues. This CDR3 reads CAISASTGGNNYGYTF. The CDR3 nucleotides are TGTGCCATCAGTGCGTCTACAGGGGGTAACAACTATGGCTACACCTTC.

The chain couples TRBV12-3 or TRBV12-4 to TRBJ2-5, with D possibly TRBD2 on 6 matching bases. CDR3 length equals 13 residues. V was shortened by 6 bases and J by 2 bases, with 10 bases between the two germline ends. DNA for the CDR3: TGTGCCAGCAGGTCGACTAGACAAGAGACCCAGTACTTC. Translation gives CASRSTRQETQYF.

As for this clone: The sample contains more than one DNA sequence encoding this CDR3. This chain joins TRBV6-1 and TRBJ1-4; 9 bases are a match to TRBD1. Germline lookup yields CDR1 MNHNS and CDR2 SASEGT. The CDR3 length is 14 residues. The V segment lost 3 bases and the J segment 5 bases; nucleotides outside the gene matches: 1. CDR3 amino acids: CASSEGQGNEKLFF. Here the CDR3 DNA reads TGTGCCAGCAGTGAGGGACAGGGAAATGAAAAACTGTTTTTT.

This chain connects TRBV19 to TRBJ2-3, with a possible D match to TRBD2 (6 bases). CDR1 LNHDA and CDR2 SQIVND come from the germline V gene (reference sequence). The CDR3 has 21 residues. Trimming removed 5 bases at V and 1 base at J, with 31 bases between. The CDR3 protein is CASSVRTGAHTGTAGTDTQYF. The CDR3 nucleotides are TGTGCCAGTAGTGTTCGCACCGGCGCCCACACCGGGACTGCAGGCACAGATACGCAGTATTTT.

The chain has TRBV19 and TRBJ1-2; 8 bases are shared with TRBD1. The CDR3 contains 13 residues. V shed 5 bases and J 4 bases; nucleotides not matched to a gene: 3. Germline loops: CDR1 LNHDA, CDR2 SQIVND (reference sequence). CDR3 nucleotides: TGTGCCAGTAGTGTAACAGGGGGCTATGGCTACACCTTC. Its translation: CASSVTGGYGYTF.

The V gene is TRBV4-1, the J gene TRBJ2-2, with D perhaps matching TRBD1 (5 bases). Germline CDR1 reads MGHRA; CDR2 reads YSYEKL. This CDR3 is built from 16 residues. V was trimmed by 5 bases and J by 1 base, leaving 14 bases between them. The CDR3 DNA reads TGCGCCAGCAGCTATCGGACAAGGGGGAACACCGGGGAGCTGTTTTTT. It translates to CASSYRTRGNTGELFF.

This chain joins TRBV12-3 or TRBV12-4 and TRBJ1-3; D perhaps matches TRBD1 (6 bases). This CDR3 comprises 13 residues. Trimming stripped 10 bases from V and 2 bases from J, with 12 bases between. This chain's CDR3 is CATGRTAGNTIYF. The CDR3 region has the DNA TGTGCCACGGGCCGGACAGCTGGAAACACCATATATTTT.

The chain carries TRBV5-1 and TRBJ2-3; 11 positions agree with TRBD2. Germline CDR1 SGHRS, CDR2 YFSETQ. This CDR3 is 16 amino acids long. Trimming took 2 bases from V and 3 from J; bases not matched to a gene: 5. The CDR3 protein is CASSFLAGGGTDTQYF. Here the CDR3 DNA reads TGCGCCAGCAGCTTTCTAGCGGGGGGTGGTACAGATACGCAGTATTTT.

V usage is TRBV7-2 and J usage is TRBJ1-1; no clear D gene. Germline V CDR1 and CDR2: SGHTA, FQGNSA. Deletions cut 0 bases from V and 5 bases from J, with 10 bases between. The CDR3 extends over 14 amino acids. CDR3 DNA sequence: TGTGCCAGCAGCTTAGCTTCGGGCGGAACTGAAGCTTTCTTT. Amino acids: CASSLASGGTEAFF. Drawing the rest from reference TRBV7-2 and TRBJ1-1, the complete variable domain is GAGVSQSPSNKVTEKGKDVELRCDPISGHTALYWYRQSLGQGLEFLIYFQGNSAPDKSGLPSDRFSAERTGGSVSTLTIQRTQQEDSAVYLCASSLASGGTEAFFGQGTRLTVV.

The chain joins TRBV12-3 or TRBV12-4 to TRBJ2-3, with D unclear. Trimming removed 2 bases at V and 3 bases at J, with 3 bases between. The CDR3 runs to 12 residues. CDR3 in DNA: TGTGCCAGCAGTTTATGGACAGATACGCAGTATTTT. Residues: CASSLWTDTQYF.

This chain uses TRBV19 with TRBJ1-5, with D maybe TRBD1 (6 bases). V lost 5 bases and J lost 6, with 14 bases in between. CDR1 and CDR2 from the germline V gene are LNHDA and SQIVND (reference sequence). The CDR3 runs 14 residues. The CDR3 region has the DNA TGTGCCAGTAGTGCTAGAGGGGGGGTTCAGCCCCAGCATTTT. It encodes CASSARGGVQPQHF.

The V and J genes are TRBV9 and TRBJ2-7, with 8 bases matching TRBD1. The CDR3 has 13 residues. Trimming took 7 bases from V and 5 from J; bases not matched to a gene: 8. Per the germline V gene, CDR1 is SGDLS and CDR2 is YYNGEE. The DNA for the CDR3 is TGTGCCAGCGGAGGACAGGGAATCGACGAGCAGTACTTC. Amino acid sequence: CASGGQGIDEQYF.

This chain uses TRBV3-1 (or the pseudogene TRBV3-2) with TRBJ1-5; maybe TRBD1 (5 bases). From germline, CDR1 is LGHDT and CDR2 YNNKEL (reference sequence). This CDR3 spans 14 amino acids. V shed 1 base and J shed 1 base, with 5 bases lying between them. Here the CDR3 reads CASSQAGSNQPQHF. CDR3 nucleotides: TGTGCCAGCAGCCAAGCAGGGAGCAATCAGCCCCAGCATTTT.

The chain uses TRBV7-9 and TRBJ2-5, with 7 bases fitting TRBD2. Germline V CDR1 and CDR2: SEHNR, FQNEAQ (reference sequence). V lost 1 base and J lost 6; bases outside the gene matches: 8. The CDR3 covers 15 residues. The CDR3 here is CASSLDLPRGKTQYF. The CDR3 DNA is TGTGCCAGCAGCTTAGACCTGCCGCGGGGGAAGACCCAGTACTTC.

The chain carries TRBV6-2 or TRBV6-3 and TRBJ1-1; D unclear. CDR1 is MNHEY, CDR2 SVGEGT, per germline. Trimming took off 6 bases at V and 3 bases at J, with 14 bases between the two ends. CDR3 length: 14 amino acids. The DNA of the CDR3 is TGTGCCAGCAGACCTCCATGGTGGGACACTGAAGCTTTCTTT. Protein: CASRPPWWDTEAFF.

This chain joins TRBV7-2 and TRBJ1-1; D is unclear. Germline lookup yields CDR1 SGHTA and CDR2 FQGNSA. The CDR3 loop spans 13 amino acids. Trimming took off 1 base at V and 6 bases at J, with 9 bases between the two ends. The DNA of the CDR3 is TGTGCCAGCAGCTTAGTTCCCTCTCCTGAAGCTTTCTTT. Amino acid sequence: CASSLVPSPEAFF. The full variable domain, with the rest looked up from reference TRBV7-2 and TRBJ1-1, is GAGVSQSPSNKVTEKGKDVELRCDPISGHTALYWYRQSLGQGLEFLIYFQGNSAPDKSGLPSDRFSAERTGGSVSTLTIQRTQQEDSAVYLCASSLVPSPEAFFGQGTRLTVV.

The V gene is TRBV5-1, the J gene TRBJ2-3; D perhaps matches TRBD1 (5 bases). CDR3 length equals 15 residues. The germline V gene has CDR1 SGHRS and CDR2 YFSETQ. Trimming pared 1 base from V and 2 bases from J, leaving 11 bases between. The CDR3 bases are TGCGCCAGCAGCTTGTGGGGCCAGAACACAGATACGCAGTATTTT. It is translated as CASSLWGQNTDTQYF.

This chain joins TRBV6-5 and TRBJ1-4, with TRBD1 identical over 8 bases. The CDR3 runs 15 residues. The J segment lost 8 bases and the V segment lost 4 bases, leaving 9 bases of the junction unmatched. Per germline, CDR1 MNHEY and CDR2 SVGAGI. This chain's CDR3 is CASSFTGGDGEKLFF. The CDR3 DNA reads as TGTGCCAGCAGTTTTACAGGGGGAGACGGAGAAAAACTGTTTTTT.

In DNA, the CDR3 is TGTGCCAGCAGCCAAGTTTCTCAGGGGGAAACTGAAGCTTTCTTT. It translates to CASSQVSQGETEAFF. V is TRBV14 and J is TRBJ1-1, with 7 bases matching TRBD1. CDR1 and CDR2 (germline): SGHDN, FVKESK. The CDR3 runs 15 residues. The V and J ends lost 1 base and 5 bases, in that order; junction bases with no gene match: 7.

This clone was detected only once. The V gene is TRBV9, the J gene TRBJ2-7; 9 nucleotides align to TRBD2. CDR1 and CDR2 (germline): SGDLS, YYNGEE. The V gene end was trimmed by 4 bases and the J gene end by 2 bases; junction bases not matched to a gene: 10. The CDR3 consists of 16 residues. This chain's CDR3 is CASSPSYLAGTYEQYF. The CDR3 nucleotides read TGTGCCAGCAGCCCCTCATACCTAGCGGGGACCTACGAGCAGTACTTC. The variable domain in full, completed from reference TRBV9 and TRBJ2-7, reads DSGVTQTPKHLITATGQRVTLRCSPRSGDLSVYWYQQSLDQGLQFLIQYYNGEERAKGNILERFSAQQFPDLHSELNLSSLELGDSALYFCASSPSYLAGTYEQYFGPGTRLTVT.

The chain links TRBV29-1 to TRBJ1-3; the D is unclear. Trimming took 7 bases from V and 3 from J, leaving 7 bases between them. The germline V gene encodes CDR1 SQVTM and CDR2 ANQGSEA. The length of the CDR3 is 11 residues. The chain's CDR3 is CSAPLGNTIYF. The DNA of the CDR3 is TGCAGCGCACCTCTTGGAAACACCATATATTTT.

V and J are TRBV20-1 and TRBJ1-2; D unresolved. The germline V and J ends were trimmed by 5 bases and 8 bases, with 12 bases remaining between them. Germline values: CDR1 DFQATT, CDR2 SNEGSKA (reference sequence). The CDR3 is made up of 11 amino acids. In nucleotides, the CDR3 is TGCAGTGCTGGGCAGTCGGGAGGCTACACCTTC. Translation gives CSAGQSGGYTF.